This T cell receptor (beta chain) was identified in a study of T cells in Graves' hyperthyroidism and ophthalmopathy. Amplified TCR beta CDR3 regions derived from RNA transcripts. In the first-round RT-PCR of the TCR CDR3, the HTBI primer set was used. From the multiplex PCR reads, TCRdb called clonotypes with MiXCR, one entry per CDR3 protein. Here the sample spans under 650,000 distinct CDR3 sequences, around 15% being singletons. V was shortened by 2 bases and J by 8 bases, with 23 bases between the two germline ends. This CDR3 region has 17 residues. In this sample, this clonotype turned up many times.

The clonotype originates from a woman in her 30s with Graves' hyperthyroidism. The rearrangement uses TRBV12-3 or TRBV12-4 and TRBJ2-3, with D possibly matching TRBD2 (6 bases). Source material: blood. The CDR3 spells CASSLRAGRGRGGTQYF. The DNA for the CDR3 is TGTGCCAGCAGTTTACGTGCGGGGCGTGGAAGAGGTGGTACGCAGTATTTT.